These 26 T cell receptor beta chains were all obtained from the same sample, sequenced in a study of follicular helper T cells after annual influenza vaccination. Described time point: 2015-2016 season, 7 days after influenza vaccination. The table came from immunoSEQ multiplex PCR; TCRdb's copy has only in-frame clones and leaves some out. In the table there are around 8,700 clones, more than 75% of which are singletons. The material sequenced was CXCR5+ CD38- circulating T follicular helper cells from blood, taken 7 days after influenza vaccination. Subset described: circulating Tfh, non-naive CD4+CXCR5+PD-1+ (ICOS+CD38+ or ICOS-CD38-). Receptors were obtained from an adult who received the influenza vaccine.

V gene TRBV25-1 combines with J gene TRBJ2-7; D might be TRBD2 (5 bases). Germline-derived CDR1 and CDR2 are MGHDK and SYGVNS. Trimming stripped 6 bases from V and 1 base from J, with 16 bases between. This CDR3 contains 15 residues. CDR3 sequence: CASSTPRGSSYEQYF. As DNA, the CDR3 is TGTGCCAGCAGCACTCCCCGCGGGTCATCCTACGAGCAGTACTTC.

This clone was observed once. J is TRBJ1-4 and V is TRBV6-6, with D perhaps matching TRBD1 (6 bases). Trimming cost V 5 bases and J 3 bases, with 13 bases left between them. Germline CDR1 reads MNHNY; CDR2 reads SVGAGI (reference sequence). This CDR3 is built from 15 residues. The CDR3 DNA reads as TGTGCCAGCAGTGTGGCAGGGGTCGCTAATGAAAAACTGTTTTTT. Amino acid sequence: CASSVAGVANEKLFF.

The rearrangement joins TRBV18 to TRBJ1-2; no reliable D call. Germline V lookup: CDR1 KGHSH, CDR2 LQKENI. The length of the CDR3 is 14 residues. Deletions cut 2 bases from V and 2 bases from J, with 9 bases between. The CDR3, as DNA: TGTGCCAGCTCACCAGAGAGGTTGAACTATGGCTACACCTTC. Its translation: CASSPERLNYGYTF.

The V call is TRBV5-1, the J call TRBJ2-2; 12 nucleotides match TRBD2. CDR1 is SGHRS, CDR2 YFSETQ, per germline. The CDR3 extends over 16 amino acids. The V gene end was trimmed by 3 bases and the J gene end by 4 bases; junction bases not matched to a gene: 4. CDR3 coding DNA: TGCGCCAGCAGCTCAGGACTAGCGGGGAGCACCGGGGAGCTGTTTTTT. Translated, it gives CASSSGLAGSTGELFF.

The rearrangement links TRBV5-1 to TRBJ1-2; D gene uncertain. Germline V gene data show CDR1 as SGHRS and CDR2 as YFSETQ. The CDR3 runs to 14 residues. Trimming cost V 0 bases and J 6 bases, with 12 bases left between them. CDR3 DNA sequence: TGCGCCAGCAGCTTGGCCGGTAGTGGGGATGGCTACACCTTC. Amino acids: CASSLAGSGDGYTF.

The chain recombines TRBV9 with TRBJ2-5; D is unresolved. V was pared by 1 base and J by 2 bases, with 12 bases between. CDR3 length: 15 residues. Germline assignment: CDR1 SGDLS and CDR2 YYNGEE. The DNA for the CDR3 is TGTGCCAGCAGCGTATTAGGCTCGGCACAAGAGACCCAGTACTTC. It yields the protein CASSVLGSAQETQYF.

CDR3 sequence: CASSTEVSGILRYF. The CDR3 coding sequence is TGTGCCAGCAGCACCGAAGTTAGCGGGATTCTCCGCTACTTC. The V and J genes are TRBV7-2 and TRBJ2-7; 8 bases align to TRBD2. Looked up from germline, CDR1 is SGHTA and CDR2 is FQGNSA. V was pared by 5 bases and J by 13 bases, with 16 bases of the junction left unmatched. CDR3 size: 14 residues.

V usage is TRBV28 and J usage is TRBJ2-7; the match to TRBD1 covers 8 bases. V was clipped by 6 bases and J by 5 bases; unmatched bases: 12. The CDR3 has 15 amino acids. Germline assignment: CDR1 MDHEN and CDR2 SYDVKM. CDR3 in DNA: TGTGCCAGCAGCCTAGGGGCAGGGGGCGTGAACGAGCAGTACTTC. Translation: CASSLGAGGVNEQYF. The whole variable domain, remainder taken from reference TRBV28 and TRBJ2-7, is DVKVTQSSRYLVKRTGEKVFLECVQDMDHENMFWYRQDPGLGLRLIYFSYDVKMKEKGDIPEGYSVSREKKERFSLILESASTNQTSMYLCASSLGAGGVNEQYFGPGTRLTVT.

The V call is TRBV29-1, the J call TRBJ1-2; 8 bases map to TRBD1. The V gene's germline CDR1 is SQVTM and CDR2 ANQGSEA. V gave up 4 bases and J gave up 0 bases; unmatched junction bases: 7. The CDR3 spans 15 residues. The CDR3 spells CSVAPPTGANYGYTF. DNA of the CDR3: TGCAGCGTTGCCCCCCCGACAGGGGCTAACTATGGCTACACCTTC. Full variable domain (rest looked up from reference TRBV29-1 and TRBJ1-2): SAVISQKPSRDICQRGTSLTIQCQVDSQVTMMFWYRQQPGQSLTLIATANQGSEATYESGFVIDKFPISRPNLTFSTLTVSNMSPEDSSIYLCSVAPPTGANYGYTFGSGTRLTVV.

This clone was observed a handful of times. This CDR3 reads CASSPRGQGMTGELFF. The CDR3 DNA reads as TGTGCCAGCAGCCCCCGGGGACAGGGGATGACCGGGGAGCTGTTTTTT. The chain combines TRBV5-4 with TRBJ2-2; 10 bases align to TRBD1. This CDR3 is 16 amino acids long. Germline CDR1 and CDR2: SGHNT and YYREEE (reference sequence). The V gene end was trimmed by 4 bases and the J gene end by 5 bases; junction bases not matched to a gene: 8.

The chain uses TRBV5-6 and TRBJ2-3; 8 bases agree with TRBD1. Germline V gene data show CDR1 as SGHDT and CDR2 as YYEEEE. Trimming at V came to 4 bases and at J to 4 bases, leaving 5 bases not matched to a gene. The CDR3 has 14 amino acids. CDR3 nucleotide sequence: TGTGCCAGCAGCCTCGGACAGGGTGCAGATACGCAGTATTTT. It codes for CASSLGQGADTQYF.

The V and J genes are TRBV2 and TRBJ1-2; D remains unclear. V was clipped by 1 base and J by 8 bases, with 14 bases between them. CDR3 size: 14 residues. CDR1 and CDR2 (germline): SNHLY, FYNNEI. CDR3 coding DNA: TGTGCCAGCAGTGAAGATACGGGGTTTGGCGGCTACACCTTC. Its protein is CASSEDTGFGGYTF.

This sequence joins TRBV6-6 and TRBJ1-2; D is uncertain. This CDR3 comprises 14 residues. Germline lookup yields CDR1 MNHNY and CDR2 SVGAGI (reference sequence). V was clipped by 5 bases and J by 4 bases, with 14 bases between them. CDR3 loop: CASSTSGSLYGYTF. The CDR3, as DNA: TGTGCCAGCAGTACCTCCGGGAGCCTCTATGGCTACACCTTC.

The chain employs TRBV7-2 and TRBJ1-2; 7 nucleotides agree with TRBD1. The CDR3 contains 14 residues. Germline lookup yields CDR1 SGHTA and CDR2 FQGNSA. V dropped 1 base and J dropped 8; count of bases not matched to a gene: 7. DNA for the CDR3: TGTGCCAGCAGCTTAGAGACAGGGTCCGACGGCTACACCTTC. This sequence encodes CASSLETGSDGYTF. Together with reference TRBV7-2 and TRBJ1-2, the CDR3 gives the full variable domain: GAGVSQSPSNKVTEKGKDVELRCDPISGHTALYWYRQSLGQGLEFLIYFQGNSAPDKSGLPSDRFSAERTGGSVSTLTIQRTQQEDSAVYLCASSLETGSDGYTFGSGTRLTVV.

The chain couples TRBV7-6 to TRBJ2-6; TRBD1 might be the D (6 bases). V lost 5 bases and J lost 0, with 14 bases in between. The germline V gene encodes CDR1 SGHVS and CDR2 FNYEAQ. This CDR3 is built from 17 residues. The CDR3 spells CASSPAQGTSGANVLTF. The CDR3 region has the DNA TGTGCCAGCAGCCCAGCCCAGGGGACCTCTGGGGCCAACGTCCTGACTTTC.

The chain combines TRBV9 with TRBJ2-2; TRBD2 aligns across 12 bases. J gave up 6 bases and V 5 bases, and 11 bases lay outside the gene matches. Germline CDR1 is SGDLS and CDR2 is YYNGEE. This CDR3 spans 17 amino acids. This chain's CDR3 is CASRPGLAGGPSGELFF. In DNA form, the CDR3 reads TGTGCCAGCAGGCCTGGGCTAGCGGGGGGGCCGTCCGGGGAGCTGTTTTTT.

V gene TRBV6-1 combines with J gene TRBJ1-1; 9 nucleotides agree with TRBD1. Germline CDR1 is MNHNS and CDR2 is SASEGT. CDR3 length equals 13 residues. The trim removed 6 bases at V and 11 bases at J, leaving 10 bases unmatched. CDR3 amino acids: CASRPGQGLYAFF. In DNA form, the CDR3 reads TGTGCCAGCAGACCCGGACAGGGGCTTTACGCTTTCTTT.

This chain uses TRBV4-1 with TRBJ2-5; TRBD2 might be the D (5 bases). This CDR3 contains 12 residues. Germline V CDR1 and CDR2: MGHRA, YSYEKL. Trimming stripped 3 bases from V and 7 bases from J, with 9 bases between. For the CDR3, the DNA is TGCGCCAGCAGCCAGCCCGCGGGGACCCAGTACTTC. This sequence encodes CASSQPAGTQYF.

The V call is TRBV7-9, the J call TRBJ2-7; 9 positions match TRBD1. CDR1 SEHNR and CDR2 FQNEAQ come from the germline V gene (reference sequence). The CDR3 runs 15 residues. Trimming took 3 bases from V and 6 from J; bases not matched to a gene: 9. This CDR3 reads CASSFHRDRDGEQYF. CDR3 DNA sequence: TGTGCCAGCAGCTTTCATCGGGACAGGGACGGCGAGCAGTACTTC.

This clone occurred a few times. The V and J genes are TRBV30 and TRBJ2-7; no clear D. The germline V gene encodes CDR1 GTSNPN and CDR2 SVGIG (reference sequence). V gave up 3 bases and J gave up 3 bases, with 9 bases separating them. This CDR3 comprises 12 residues. The CDR3 nucleotides are TGTGCCTGGAGACGGTTGTACTACGAGCAGTACTTC. As protein: CAWRRLYYEQYF.

The genes are TRBV11-2 and TRBJ2-1, with 9 positions matching TRBD2. Trimming cost V 6 bases and J 9 bases; bases outside gene matches: 0. This CDR3 region has 11 residues. Germline V gives CDR1 SGHAT, CDR2 FQNNGV. The CDR3 DNA reads TGTGCCAGCAGGCGGGGGGGTGAGCAGTTCTTC. Encoded protein: CASRRGGEQFF.

This chain joins TRBV2 and TRBJ2-7; D is uncertain. Germline V gives CDR1 SNHLY, CDR2 FYNNEI. V was cut by 0 bases and J by 0 bases, with 6 bases left in between. There are 14 residues in the CDR3. The CDR3 loop is CASSEASFSYEQYF. In DNA form, the CDR3 reads TGTGCCAGCAGTGAAGCCAGCTTCTCCTACGAGCAGTACTTC.

V is TRBV4-3 and J is TRBJ2-2, with D possibly TRBD2 on 6 matching bases. The V gene's germline CDR1 is LGHNA and CDR2 YSLEER. The ends were cut back, 3 bases at V and 2 bases at J, with 13 bases in the middle. CDR3 size: 16 residues. In nucleotides, the CDR3 is TGCGCCAGCAGCCACTTTGGGGAGGATAACACCGGGGAGCTGTTTTTT. Its translation: CASSHFGEDNTGELFF.

The V and J genes are TRBV6-1 and TRBJ1-5; maybe TRBD1 (5 bases). This CDR3 has 15 amino acids. Trimming took off 1 base at V and 7 bases at J, with 14 bases between the two ends. The germline V gene has CDR1 MNHNS and CDR2 SASEGT. The CDR3 is CASSEEARGWQPQHF. The CDR3 DNA reads TGTGCCAGCAGTGAAGAGGCAAGGGGCTGGCAGCCCCAGCATTTT.

This chain connects TRBV11-3 to TRBJ1-1; possibly TRBD1 for D (5 bases). The CDR3 is 14 amino acids. In germline, CDR1 is SGHNT, CDR2 YENEEA. The V end lost 2 bases, the J end lost 3 bases, and 10 bases lay between the germline ends. CDR3 in DNA: TGTGCCAGCAGCTTACTGGGGGGGGACACTGAAGCTTTCTTT. Translation: CASSLLGGDTEAFF.

CDR3 amino acids: CASSQAPWGGGSTDTQYF. The CDR3 nucleotides are TGCGCCAGCAGCCAAGCCCCCTGGGGCGGGGGAAGCACAGATACGCAGTATTTT. The chain links TRBV4-3 to TRBJ2-3; 7 bases line up with TRBD2. Germline V gene lookup returns CDR1 LGHNA and CDR2 YSLEER. The CDR3 extends over 18 amino acids. V trimming: 1 base; J trimming: 0 bases; junction bases outside the gene matches: 10.